Sequencing of this T cell receptor beta chain was carried out in a study of cytomegalovirus exposure and HLA in healthy donors. It was with 60 Vbeta and 13 Jbeta primers that the PCR ran. The method was immunoSEQ multiplex PCR; TCRdb's version includes in-frame clones alone and lacks a portion of them. This table holds 120,000 or so clones, roughly 70% found once. The specimen was PBMCs. The receptor was isolated from a man aged 25 to 45 in good health and CMV-seronegative.

CDR3 region: CASSIGQGADTQYF. CDR3 coding DNA: TGTGCCAGTAGTATTGGACAGGGGGCAGATACGCAGTATTTT. The V gene is TRBV19, the J gene TRBJ2-3; 10 bases fit TRBD1. This CDR3 has 14 amino acids. Germline-derived CDR1 and CDR2 are LNHDA and SQIVND (reference sequence). V lost 3 bases to trimming and J lost 4 bases; unmatched junction nucleotides: 1.